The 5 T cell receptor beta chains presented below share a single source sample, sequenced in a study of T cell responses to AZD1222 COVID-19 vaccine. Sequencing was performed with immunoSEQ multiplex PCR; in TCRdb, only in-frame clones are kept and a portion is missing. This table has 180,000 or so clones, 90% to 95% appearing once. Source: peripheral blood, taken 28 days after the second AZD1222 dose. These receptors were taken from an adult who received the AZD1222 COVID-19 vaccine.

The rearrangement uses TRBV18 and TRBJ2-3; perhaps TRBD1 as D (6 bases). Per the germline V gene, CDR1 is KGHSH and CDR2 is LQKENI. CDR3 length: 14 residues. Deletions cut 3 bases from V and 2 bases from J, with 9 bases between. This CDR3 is CASSPPGATDTQYF. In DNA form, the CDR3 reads TGTGCCAGCTCACCCCCAGGGGCCACAGATACGCAGTATTTT. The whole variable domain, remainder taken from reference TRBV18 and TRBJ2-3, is NAGVMQNPRHLVRRRGQEARLRCSPMKGHSHVYWYRQLPEEGLKFMVYLQKENIIDESGMPKERFSAEFPKEGPSILRIQQVVRGDSAAYFCASSPPGATDTQYFGPGTRLTVL.

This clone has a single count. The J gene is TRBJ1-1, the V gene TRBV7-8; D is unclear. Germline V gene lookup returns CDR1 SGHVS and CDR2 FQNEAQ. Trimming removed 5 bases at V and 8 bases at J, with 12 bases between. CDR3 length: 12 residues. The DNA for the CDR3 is TGTGCCAGCAGCCGCACCTTAGGGGAAGCTTTCTTT. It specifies CASSRTLGEAFF.

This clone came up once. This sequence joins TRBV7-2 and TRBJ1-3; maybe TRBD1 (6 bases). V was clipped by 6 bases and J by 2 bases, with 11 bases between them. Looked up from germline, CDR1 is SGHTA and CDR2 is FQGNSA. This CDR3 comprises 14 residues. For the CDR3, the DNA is TGTGCCAGCAGACTGACAGGTGCTGGAAACACCATATATTTT. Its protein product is CASRLTGAGNTIYF.

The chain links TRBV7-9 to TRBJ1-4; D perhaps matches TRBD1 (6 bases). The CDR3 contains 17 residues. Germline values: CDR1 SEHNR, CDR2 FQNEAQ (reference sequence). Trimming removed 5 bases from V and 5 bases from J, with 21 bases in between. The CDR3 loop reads CASSRIWDGRGNEKLFF. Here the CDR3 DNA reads TGTGCCAGCAGCCGAATTTGGGACGGCAGGGGAAATGAAAAACTGTTTTTT. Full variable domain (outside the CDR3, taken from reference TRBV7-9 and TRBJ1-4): DTGVSQNPRHKITKRGQNVTFRCDPISEHNRLYWYRQTLGQGPEFLTYFQNEAQLEKSRLLSDRFSAERPKGSFSTLEIQRTEQGDSAMYLCASSRIWDGRGNEKLFFGSGTQLSVL.

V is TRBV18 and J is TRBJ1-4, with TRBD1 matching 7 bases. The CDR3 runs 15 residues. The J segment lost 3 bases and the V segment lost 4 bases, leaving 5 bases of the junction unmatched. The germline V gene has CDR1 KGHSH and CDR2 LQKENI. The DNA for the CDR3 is TGTGCCAGCTCACGAGGGGGCGCGCCTAATGAAAAACTGTTTTTT. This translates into CASSRGGAPNEKLFF.